This T cell receptor (beta chain) was identified during a study of lymphopenia after photon versus proton radiotherapy. Libraries were prepared by immunoSEQ multiplex PCR; TCRdb keeps only in-frame clonotypes and omits some of them. The repertoire includes 6,000 to 8,500 clones, roughly 89% of them detected once, and 15% to 20% sits in the top ten. The sequenced sample was peripheral blood, obtained from a patient treated with photon-based radiotherapy. The receptor was isolated from a man in his 60s with cholangiocarcinoma.

The CDR3 bases are TGTGCCAGCAGCCCCCAGGGGGCTGGGAATGAGCAGTTCTTC. Its translation is CASSPQGAGNEQFF. This chain uses TRBV7-3 with TRBJ2-1, with 8 positions matching TRBD1. Germline V gives CDR1 SGHTA, CDR2 FQGTGA. V trimming: 5 bases; J trimming: 7 bases; junction bases outside the gene matches: 7. The CDR3 runs 14 residues.